This T cell receptor beta chain was sequenced for a study of blood T cells in healthy people across ages. This clonotype was counted between two and nine times. Germline V gene lookup returns CDR1 DFQATT and CDR2 SNEGSKA (reference sequence). This CDR3 has 13 residues. V gave up 7 bases and J gave up 4 bases, with 17 bases separating them. Primed by a sample-barcoded 5' primer and a J-beta primer mix, a second PCR proceeded for about 6 to 12 cycles. TCRdb used MiXCR to reprocess the 5' RACE reads, holding one entry per CDR3 protein. This repertoire shows fewer than 2,000,000 distinct CDR3 sequences, about two fifths found once; its top ten account for 23%.

The sequenced material came from blood. This clonotype originated in a human donor in good health. This sequence joins TRBV20-1 and TRBJ2-7; D is undetermined. CDR3 coding DNA: TGCAGTGTCCCGAATAATCGGATTTACGAGCAGTACTTC. Translating it yields CSVPNNRIYEQYF.